This T cell receptor (beta chain) was sequenced for a study of blood T cell repertoires in COVID-19. Study as a whole: Nucleic acid was either cDNA or gDNA, and it came from T cells, B-cell-depleted T cells, or PBMCs.

The assay was immunoSEQ multiplex PCR, and TCRdb's table has in-frame clones only and misses some. This sample has about 170,000 clones, with approximately 79% found just once. The cohort comprised adults aged about 18 to 100 years residing in approximately 25 US areas. Germline values: CDR1 SGDLS, CDR2 YYNGEE. The CDR3 totals 15 residues. V lost 3 bases, J lost 3 bases, and 15 bases lay in between. The rearrangement joins TRBV9 to TRBJ1-2, with D possibly TRBD1 on 6 matching bases. The sample was PBMCs or T cells enriched from blood (not recorded which). The sequence was collected from a woman in her 70s in a cohort exposed to, infected with or recovered from COVID-19 (not recorded which). As DNA, the CDR3 is TGTGCCAGCAGCGCCTTACAGGGAGTCTACTATGGCTACACCTTC. Its translation is CASSALQGVYYGYTF.